A single sample is the source of the 22 T cell receptor beta chains below, sequenced in a study of PD-1 blockade in classical Hodgkin lymphoma. Every patient had relapsed following autologous stem cell transplantation, and cohorts differed in brentuximab vedotin exposure. TCRdb's table, derived via immunoSEQ multiplex PCR, lists solely in-frame clones and lacks some. Among roughly 61,000 clones listed, approximately 90% were seen once. Sequenced material: peripheral blood mononuclear cells (PBMCs), taken at baseline. These receptors were taken from a human donor with classical Hodgkin lymphoma.

The chain joins TRBV5-1 to TRBJ2-2; 7 bases are shared with TRBD1. After removal of 5 bases from V and 5 bases from J, the junction contained 9 bases not matched to a gene. Per germline, CDR1 SGHRS and CDR2 YFSETQ. This CDR3 contains 15 residues. The CDR3 DNA is TGCGCCAGCAGGCAGACCGGGACAGAGACCGGGGAGCTGTTTTTT. It is translated as CASRQTGTETGELFF.

The chain links TRBV5-4 to TRBJ2-1; D unclear. The CDR3 spans 15 residues. Trimming cost V 1 base and J 0 bases, with 8 bases left between them. Germline V gives CDR1 SGHNT, CDR2 YYREEE (reference sequence). CDR3 sequence: CASSLRRSSYNEQFF. The CDR3 coding sequence is TGTGCCAGCAGCTTGAGGCGGAGCTCCTACAATGAGCAGTTCTTC.

The chain uses TRBV2 and TRBJ1-2, with a weak D call TRBD1 (5 bases). Germline CDR1 SNHLY, CDR2 FYNNEI. This CDR3 is built from 15 residues. V lost 2 bases, J lost 5 bases, and 15 bases lay in between. The CDR3 protein is CASSELGIRGYGYTF. The CDR3 bases are TGTGCCAGCAGTGAATTAGGGATTCGGGGGTATGGCTACACCTTC.

The chain is built from TRBV10-2 and TRBJ1-5; D possibly corresponds to TRBD1 (5 bases). V lost 4 bases, J lost 5 bases, and 12 bases lay in between. This CDR3 comprises 14 residues. Germline assignment: CDR1 WSHSY and CDR2 SAAADI. In DNA form, the CDR3 reads TGCGCCAGCAGTGCAATCGTGGGGGATCAGCCCCAGCATTTT. Its translation is CASSAIVGDQPQHF.

The gene calls are TRBV27 and TRBJ1-2; D perhaps matches TRBD1 (5 bases). The CDR3 is made up of 15 amino acids. In germline, CDR1 is MNHEY, CDR2 SMNVEV (reference sequence). Trimming pared 5 bases from V and 7 bases from J, leaving 20 bases between. This CDR3 is CASSPGHYLPSGYTF. The CDR3, as DNA: TGTGCCAGCAGTCCCGGACACTACTTACCTTCTGGCTACACCTTC.

V and J are TRBV12-5 and TRBJ2-2; possible D gene TRBD1, 6 bases. The CDR3 has 13 residues. The V gene lost 6 bases and the J gene lost 11 bases, with 16 bases spanning the gap. CDR1 and CDR2 (germline): LGHNT, FRNRAP. CDR3 amino acids: CASGQGQIIELFF. In DNA form, the CDR3 reads TGTGCTAGTGGCCAAGGACAGATTATAGAGCTGTTTTTT.

The V and J genes are TRBV2 and TRBJ1-1; TRBD1 might be the D (5 bases). The CDR3 consists of 14 residues. V lost 6 bases and J lost 4, with 15 bases in between. Germline V gene lookup returns CDR1 SNHLY and CDR2 FYNNEI. This chain's CDR3 is CASRAGRLATEAFF. The CDR3 nucleotides are TGTGCCAGCAGGGCAGGGAGGCTTGCCACTGAAGCTTTCTTT.

The gene calls are TRBV12-5 and TRBJ1-2; the D gene is possibly TRBD1 (5 bases). Germline V gene sequence: CDR1 LGHNT, CDR2 FRNRAP. The CDR3 spans 18 residues. Between the trimmed V and J ends, which lost 0 bases and 8 bases, there was a span of 25 bases. CDR3 sequence: CASGLVYYIDTGLWGYTF. CDR3 DNA: TGTGCTAGTGGTTTGGTCTACTATATAGATACGGGACTATGGGGCTACACCTTC.

V is TRBV4-1 and J is TRBJ1-5; D is uncertain. The CDR3 is 15 amino acids. Germline lookup yields CDR1 MGHRA and CDR2 YSYEKL. Trimming pared 0 bases from V and 1 base from J, leaving 7 bases between. The CDR3 here is CASSQEGESNQPQHF. In DNA, the CDR3 is TGCGCCAGCAGCCAAGAGGGCGAGAGCAATCAGCCCCAGCATTTT.

The V call is TRBV19, the J call TRBJ1-5; no clear D gene. Trimming removed 7 bases at V and 9 bases at J, with 19 bases between. CDR3 length equals 14 residues. Germline CDR1 reads LNHDA; CDR2 reads SQIVND (reference sequence). The CDR3 region has the DNA TGTGCCAGTATGCTCACGAGCGTCCCAGGGCCCCAGCATTTT. Translated, it gives CASMLTSVPGPQHF.

V and J are TRBV2 and TRBJ1-2, with unresolved D. Germline V CDR1 and CDR2: SNHLY, FYNNEI. V lost 2 bases and J 7 bases, leaving 11 bases between the germline ends. This CDR3 spans 13 amino acids. The CDR3, as DNA: TGTGCCAGCAGTGAATGGCAGAATGCTGGCTACACCTTC. Amino acids: CASSEWQNAGYTF. Filled out from reference TRBV2 and TRBJ1-2, the complete variable domain reads EPEVTQTPSHQVTQMGQEVILRCVPISNHLYFYWYRQILGQKVEFLVSFYNNEISEKSEIFDDQFSVERPDGSNFTLKIRSTKLEDSAMYFCASSEWQNAGYTFGSGTRLTVV.

This chain connects TRBV18 to TRBJ1-2; D remains unclear. The CDR3 consists of 15 residues. Germline values: CDR1 KGHSH, CDR2 LQKENI. Trimming pared 2 bases from V and 2 bases from J, leaving 12 bases between. For the CDR3, the DNA is TGTGCCAGCTCACCAATATCCGCCACCAACTATGGCTACACCTTC. This translates into CASSPISATNYGYTF.

The chain recombines TRBV7-3 with TRBJ2-3; weak D call: TRBD2 (6 bases). Germline V gene sequence: CDR1 SGHTA, CDR2 FQGTGA. This CDR3 is 16 amino acids long. V shed 3 bases and J shed 7 bases, with 20 bases lying between them. CDR3 sequence: CASSLVGWGLSNTQYF. For the CDR3, the DNA is TGTGCCAGCAGCTTGGTCGGTTGGGGACTCTCTAATACGCAGTATTTT.

This sequence joins TRBV6-1 and TRBJ2-7; no firm D call. Germline V gene data show CDR1 as MNHNS and CDR2 as SASEGT. V was pared by 6 bases and J by 7 bases, with 10 bases between. The CDR3 is 11 residues long. The CDR3 region is CASSQSGEQYF. As DNA, the CDR3 is TGTGCCAGCAGCCAATCCGGGGAGCAGTACTTC.

This chain uses TRBV29-1 with TRBJ1-2, with D uncertain. V gave up 1 base and J gave up 6 bases, with 12 bases separating them. The germline CDR1 and CDR2 sequences are SQVTM and ANQGSEA. CDR3 size: 13 residues. The CDR3 is CSVEGWYPHGYTF. CDR3 nucleotides: TGCAGCGTTGAAGGTTGGTACCCACATGGCTACACCTTC.

The chain links TRBV7-6 to TRBJ2-1; D is tentatively TRBD1 or TRBD2 (6 bases each). Germline V gene sequence: CDR1 SGHVS, CDR2 FNYEAQ. The V and J ends lost 0 bases and 9 bases respectively, with 9 bases between them. CDR3 size: 13 residues. CDR3 in amino acids: CASSLAEGGEQFF. The CDR3 DNA is TGTGCCAGCAGCTTAGCGGAGGGGGGTGAGCAGTTCTTC.

The genes are TRBV11-2 and TRBJ2-7; 8 bases fit TRBD1. V gave up 5 bases and J gave up 3 bases; unmatched junction bases: 12. Germline V gene lookup returns CDR1 SGHAT and CDR2 FQNNGV. This CDR3 is built from 16 residues. The CDR3: CASSDTENDRGYEQYF. The CDR3 nucleotides read TGTGCCAGCAGCGATACCGAGAATGACAGGGGCTACGAGCAGTACTTC.

V usage is TRBV19 and J usage is TRBJ2-7, with 9 bases fitting TRBD1. J lost 1 base, V lost 1 base, and 5 bases had no gene match. Germline V gene lookup returns CDR1 LNHDA and CDR2 SQIVND (reference sequence). This CDR3 has 16 amino acids. The CDR3, as DNA: TGTGCCAGTAGTATAGGAGGGACAGGGATTTCCTACGAGCAGTACTTC. Translating it yields CASSIGGTGISYEQYF.

V and J are TRBV6-5 and TRBJ2-7; D possibly corresponds to TRBD2 (6 bases). CDR1 is MNHEY and CDR2 is SVGAGI in the germline V gene. This CDR3 contains 14 residues. Trimming removed 4 bases at V and 3 bases at J, with 13 bases between. The CDR3 DNA sequence: TGTGCCAGCAGTTCACCGGGACTTCACTACGAGCAGTACTTC. This translates into CASSSPGLHYEQYF.

The chain links TRBV10-1 to TRBJ2-7; TRBD2 agrees at 12 bases. CDR3 size: 17 residues. Germline CDR1 reads WNHNN; CDR2 reads SYGVQD (reference sequence). J gave up 2 bases and V 0 bases, and 5 bases lay outside the gene matches. CDR3 residues: CASSESIRTSGAYEQYF. CDR3 bases: TGCGCCAGCAGTGAGTCGATTCGGACTAGCGGGGCCTACGAGCAGTACTTC.

The genes are TRBV2 and TRBJ1-1; a possible D gene is TRBD1 (5 bases). The germline V gene has CDR1 SNHLY and CDR2 FYNNEI. The V and J ends lost 1 base and 3 bases respectively, with 12 bases between them. The CDR3 has 15 residues. The CDR3 loop reads CASSEGQITYTEAFF. CDR3 DNA: TGTGCCAGCAGTGAAGGACAGATAACTTACACTGAAGCTTTCTTT.

The J gene is TRBJ1-6, the V gene TRBV30, with D perhaps matching TRBD1 (5 bases). Germline V CDR1 and CDR2: GTSNPN, SVGIG (reference sequence). This CDR3 contains 12 residues. V lost 2 bases to trimming and J lost 10 bases, with 9 bases between them. The CDR3 loop reads CAWSRRGSPLHF. CDR3 in DNA: TGTGCCTGGAGTAGGAGGGGATCACCCCTCCACTTT.